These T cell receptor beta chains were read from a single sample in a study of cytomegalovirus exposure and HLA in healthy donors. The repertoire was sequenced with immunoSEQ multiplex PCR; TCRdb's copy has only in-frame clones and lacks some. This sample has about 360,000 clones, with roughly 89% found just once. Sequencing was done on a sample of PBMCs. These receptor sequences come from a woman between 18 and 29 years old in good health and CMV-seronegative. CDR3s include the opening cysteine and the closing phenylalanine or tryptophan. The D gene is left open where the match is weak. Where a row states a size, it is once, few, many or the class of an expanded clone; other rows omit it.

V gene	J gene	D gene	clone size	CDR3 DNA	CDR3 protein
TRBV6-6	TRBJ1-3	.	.	TGTGCCAGCAGTTACGTCGTTCTAGGGGTGGGAAACACCATATATTTT	CASSYVVLGVGNTIYF
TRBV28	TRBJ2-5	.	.	TGTGCCAGCAGTTTATCGCTCGAGGCAGGGGTTGAGACCCAGTACTTC	CASSLSLEAGVETQYF
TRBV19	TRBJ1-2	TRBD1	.	TGTGCCAGTAGTATAATACAGGGGGTCGACTATGGCTACACCTTC	CASSIIQGVDYGYTF
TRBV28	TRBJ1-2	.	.	TGTGCCAGCAGTTCCACCCAGGGCCCGCCGGGCTACACCTTC	CASSSTQGPPGYTF
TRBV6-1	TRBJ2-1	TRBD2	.	TGTGCCAGCAGTGAAAAGCGGGGGGCCTACAATGAGCAGTTCTTC	CASSEKRGAYNEQFF
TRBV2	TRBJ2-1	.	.	TGTGCCAGCAGTTCCGGGACTCCCAATGAGCAGTTCTTC	CASSSGTPNEQFF
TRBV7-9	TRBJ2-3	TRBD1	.	TGTGCCAGCAGCCGAGACAGGGTTACCACAGATACGCAGTATTTT	CASSRDRVTTDTQYF
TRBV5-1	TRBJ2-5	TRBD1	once	TGCGCCAGCAGCTTATCGACAGGGGGGAGGGAGACCCAGTACTTC	CASSLSTGGRETQYF
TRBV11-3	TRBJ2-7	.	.	TGTGCCAGCAGCTTAGAATCAGGGGCCCGCTACGAGCAGTACTTC	CASSLESGARYEQYF
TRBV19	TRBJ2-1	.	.	TGTGCCAGTAGTATCATCAATGAGCAGTTCTTC	CASSIINEQFF
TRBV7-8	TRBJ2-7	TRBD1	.	TGTGCCAGCAGCACCGTTGCGCGGACAGGTGGTCTCGAGCAGTACTTC	CASSTVARTGGLEQYF
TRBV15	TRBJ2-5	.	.	TGTGCCACCAGCAGAGATGGGTACAGGGTGGAGACCCAGTACTTC	CATSRDGYRVETQYF
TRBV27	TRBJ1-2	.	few	TGTGCCAGCAGTTTATCGTCCGGTTATGGCTACACCTTC	CASSLSSGYGYTF
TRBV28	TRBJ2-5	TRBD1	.	TGTGCCAGCACCCCAGGTATCCGGGACAGGGTCGGGGAGACCCAGTACTTC	CASTPGIRDRVGETQYF
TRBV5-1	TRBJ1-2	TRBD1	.	TGCGCCAGCAGCTATGACAGGGATCCTGGCTACACCTTC	CASSYDRDPGYTF
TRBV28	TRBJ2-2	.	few	TGTGCCAGCGGGAGCGGGACCGGGGAGCTGTTTTTT	CASGSGTGELFF
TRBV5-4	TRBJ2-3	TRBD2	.	TGTGCCAGCAGTAGCATCTTAAGGGGACTAGCGGGGGGGCTGACAGATACGCAGTATTTT	CASSSILRGLAGGLTDTQYF
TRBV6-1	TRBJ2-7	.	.	TGTGCCAGCAGTGGATACAGGGTTGCCTACGAGCAGTACTTC	CASSGYRVAYEQYF
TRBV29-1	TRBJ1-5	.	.	TGCAGCGCCGCCGTGGCCCAGGGGCGGGATCAGCCCCAGCATTTT	CSAAVAQGRDQPQHF
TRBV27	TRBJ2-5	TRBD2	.	TGTGCCAGCAGACTAGCGGGGCCTTCCGAGGAGACCCAGTACTTC	CASRLAGPSEETQYF
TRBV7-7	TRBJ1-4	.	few	TGTGCCAGCAGCTTGGAGTTTAATGAAAAACTGTTTTTT	CASSLEFNEKLFF
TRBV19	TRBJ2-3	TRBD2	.	TGTGCCAGTACCCAAGGGAGGGGACTAGCGGGAGATACGCAGTATTTT	CASTQGRGLAGDTQYF
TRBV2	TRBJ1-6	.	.	TGTGCCAGCAGGGAGAGCTCCTATAATTCACCCCTCCACTTT	CASRESSYNSPLHF
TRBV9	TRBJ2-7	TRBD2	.	TGTGCCAGCAGCGTAGGGGCTAGCGGGGGTTACGAGCAGTACTTC	CASSVGASGGYEQYF
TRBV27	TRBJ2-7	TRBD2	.	TGTGCCAGCAGTGCGGGGGGCAGTATGTACGAGCAGTACTTC	CASSAGGSMYEQYF
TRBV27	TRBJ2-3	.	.	TGTGCCAGCAGTATCACTAGTAGTCCCGATACGCAGTATTTT	CASSITSSPDTQYF
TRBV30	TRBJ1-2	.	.	TGTGCCTGGCGTTTTGACAGATATGGCTACACCTTC	CAWRFDRYGYTF
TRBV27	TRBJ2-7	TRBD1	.	TGTGCCAGCAGTTCGACAGGGGGCTACGAGCAGTACTTC	CASSSTGGYEQYF
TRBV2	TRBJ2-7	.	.	TGTGCCAGCACTGGTCAGTCCTACGAGCAGTACTTC	CASTGQSYEQYF
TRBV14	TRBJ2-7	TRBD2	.	TGTGCCAGCAGCGAGACGGCGGGAGGTGTTTACTACGAGCAGTACTTC	CASSETAGGVYYEQYF
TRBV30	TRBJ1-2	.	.	TGTGCCTGGAGTGTAACCCAGCGGGGGACTTCCTATGGCTACACCTTC	CAWSVTQRGTSYGYTF
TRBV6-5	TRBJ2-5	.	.	TGTGCCAGCAGTTACTCGGTCGGGATCCAAGAGACCCAGTACTTC	CASSYSVGIQETQYF
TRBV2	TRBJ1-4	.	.	TGTGCTCAAGGGAGAAAAGCGGGTAATGAAAAACTGTTTTTT	CAQGRKAGNEKLFF
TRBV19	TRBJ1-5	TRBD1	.	TGTGCCAGTATCCACGGACAGGGCGGCTGGCAGCCCCAGCATTTT	CASIHGQGGWQPQHF
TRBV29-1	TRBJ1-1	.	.	TGCAGCGTTGAAGAAGCGGGACGCGCTTTT	CSVEEAGRAF
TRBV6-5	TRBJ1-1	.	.	TGTGCCAGCAGTTACTCAAGGGAGGGAGTGGCTGAAGCTTTCTTT	CASSYSREGVAEAFF
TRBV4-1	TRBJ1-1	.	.	TGCGCCAGCAGCCAAGTTGGGCCGTCCGCTGAAGCTTTCTTT	CASSQVGPSAEAFF